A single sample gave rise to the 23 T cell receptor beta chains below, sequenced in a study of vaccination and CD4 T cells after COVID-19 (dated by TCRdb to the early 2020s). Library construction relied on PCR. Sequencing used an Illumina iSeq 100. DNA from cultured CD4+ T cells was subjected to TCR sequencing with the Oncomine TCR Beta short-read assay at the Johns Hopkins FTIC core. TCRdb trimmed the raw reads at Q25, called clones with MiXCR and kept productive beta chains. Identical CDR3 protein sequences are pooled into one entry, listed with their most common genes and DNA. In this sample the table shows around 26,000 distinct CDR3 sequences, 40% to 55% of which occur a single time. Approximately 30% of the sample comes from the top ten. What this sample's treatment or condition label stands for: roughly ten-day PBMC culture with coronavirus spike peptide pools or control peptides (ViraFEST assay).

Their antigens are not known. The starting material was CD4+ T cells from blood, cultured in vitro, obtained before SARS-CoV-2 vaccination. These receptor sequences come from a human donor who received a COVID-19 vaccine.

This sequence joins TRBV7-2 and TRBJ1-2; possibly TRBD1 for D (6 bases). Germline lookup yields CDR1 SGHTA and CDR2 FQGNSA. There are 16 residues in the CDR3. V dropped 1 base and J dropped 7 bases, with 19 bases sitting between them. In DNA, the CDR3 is TGTGCCAGCAGCTTAGGTGGGGGGGCCCTACACGTTGGCTACACCTTC. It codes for CASSLGGGALHVGYTF.

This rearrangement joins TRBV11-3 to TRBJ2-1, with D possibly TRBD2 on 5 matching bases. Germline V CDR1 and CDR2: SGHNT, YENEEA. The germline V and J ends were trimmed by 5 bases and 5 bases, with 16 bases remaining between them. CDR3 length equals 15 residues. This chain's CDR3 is CASSPGRGWDNEQFF. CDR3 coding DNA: TGTGCCAGCAGCCCCGGGCGCGGGTGGGACAATGAGCAGTTCTTC.

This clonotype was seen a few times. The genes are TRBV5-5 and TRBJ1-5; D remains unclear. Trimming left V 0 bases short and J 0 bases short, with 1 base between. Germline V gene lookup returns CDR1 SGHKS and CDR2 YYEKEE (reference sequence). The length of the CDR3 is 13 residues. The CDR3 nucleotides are TGTGCCAGCAGCTTGGTTAGCAATCAGCCCCAGCATTTT. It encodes CASSLVSNQPQHF.

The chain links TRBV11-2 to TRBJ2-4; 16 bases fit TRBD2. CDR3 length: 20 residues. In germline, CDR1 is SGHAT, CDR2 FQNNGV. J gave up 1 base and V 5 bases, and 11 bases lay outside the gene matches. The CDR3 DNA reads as TGTGCCAGCAGCCCGGGGCCGGGACTAGCGGGGGGGCCTGCCAAAAACATTCAGTACTTC. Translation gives CASSPGPGLAGGPAKNIQYF.

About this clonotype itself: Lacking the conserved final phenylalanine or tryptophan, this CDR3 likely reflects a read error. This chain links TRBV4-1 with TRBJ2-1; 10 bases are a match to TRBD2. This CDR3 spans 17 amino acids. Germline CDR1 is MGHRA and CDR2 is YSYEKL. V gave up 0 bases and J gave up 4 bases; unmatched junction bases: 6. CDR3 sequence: CASSQDRSGGVYNEQFL. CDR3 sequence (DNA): TGCGCCAGCAGCCAAGATAGGAGCGGGGGGGTTTACAATGAGCAGTTCCTC.

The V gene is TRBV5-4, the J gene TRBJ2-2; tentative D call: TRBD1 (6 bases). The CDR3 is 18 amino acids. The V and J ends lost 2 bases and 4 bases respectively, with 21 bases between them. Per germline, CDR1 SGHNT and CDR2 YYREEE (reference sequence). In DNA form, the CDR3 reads TGTGCCAGCAGCTTAGCCCCAAGAACAGGGCTAGGCACCGGGGAGCTGTTTTTT. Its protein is CASSLAPRTGLGTGELFF. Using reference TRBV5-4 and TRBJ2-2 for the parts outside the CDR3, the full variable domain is ETGVTQSPTHLIKTRGQQVTLRCSSQSGHNTVSWYQQALGQGPQFIFQYYREEENGRGNFPPRFSGLQFPNYSSELNVNALELDDSALYLCASSLAPRTGLGTGELFFGEGSRLTVL.

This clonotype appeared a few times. In DNA form, the CDR3 reads TGCAGTGCCCCCCATATGGGGGCCCTCTCATCGGACTACACCTTC. This translates into CSAPHMGALSSDYTF. The chain is built from TRBV20-1 and TRBJ1-2; the D gene is possibly TRBD1 (6 bases). V lost 6 bases to trimming and J lost 10 bases, with 27 bases between them. CDR1 and CDR2 from the germline V gene are DFQATT and SNEGSKA (reference sequence). The CDR3 length is 15 residues.

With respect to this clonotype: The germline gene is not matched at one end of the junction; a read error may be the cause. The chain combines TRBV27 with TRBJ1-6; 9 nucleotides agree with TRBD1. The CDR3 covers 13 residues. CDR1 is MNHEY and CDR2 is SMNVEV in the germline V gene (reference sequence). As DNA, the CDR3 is TGTGCCAGCAAAAAACAGGGGGCTTCAGCCCTCCACTTT. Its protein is CASKKQGASALHF.

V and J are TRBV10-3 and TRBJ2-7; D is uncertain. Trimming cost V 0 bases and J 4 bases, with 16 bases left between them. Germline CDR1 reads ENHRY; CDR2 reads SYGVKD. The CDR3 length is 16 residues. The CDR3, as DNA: TGTGCCATCAGTGAGTCTTTTGTAGTCGCCTCGTACGAGCAGTACTTC. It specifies CAISESFVVASYEQYF.

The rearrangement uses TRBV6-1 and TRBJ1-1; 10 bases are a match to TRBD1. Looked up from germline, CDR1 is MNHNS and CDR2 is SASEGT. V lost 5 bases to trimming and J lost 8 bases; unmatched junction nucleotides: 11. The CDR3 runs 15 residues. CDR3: CASSPALGQGQEAFF. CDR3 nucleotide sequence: TGTGCCAGCAGTCCAGCCCTGGGACAGGGGCAAGAAGCTTTCTTT.

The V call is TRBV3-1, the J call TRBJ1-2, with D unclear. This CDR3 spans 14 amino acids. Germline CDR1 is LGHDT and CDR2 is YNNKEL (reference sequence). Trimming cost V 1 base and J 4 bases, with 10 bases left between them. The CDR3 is CASSQVWDTYGYTF. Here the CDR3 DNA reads TGTGCCAGCAGCCAAGTTTGGGATACCTATGGCTACACCTTC.

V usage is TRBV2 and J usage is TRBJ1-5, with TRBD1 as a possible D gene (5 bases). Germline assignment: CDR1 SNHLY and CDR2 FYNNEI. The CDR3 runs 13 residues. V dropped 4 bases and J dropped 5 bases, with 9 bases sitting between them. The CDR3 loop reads CASSGQRYQPQHF. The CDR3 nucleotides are TGTGCCAGCAGTGGACAGCGTTATCAGCCCCAGCATTTT.

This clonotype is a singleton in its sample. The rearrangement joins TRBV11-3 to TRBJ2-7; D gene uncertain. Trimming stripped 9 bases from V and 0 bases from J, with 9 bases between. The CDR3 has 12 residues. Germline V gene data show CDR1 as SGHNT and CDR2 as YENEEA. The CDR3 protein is CARRPRSYEQYF. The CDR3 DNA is TGTGCCAGGCGGCCCCGCTCCTACGAGCAGTACTTC.

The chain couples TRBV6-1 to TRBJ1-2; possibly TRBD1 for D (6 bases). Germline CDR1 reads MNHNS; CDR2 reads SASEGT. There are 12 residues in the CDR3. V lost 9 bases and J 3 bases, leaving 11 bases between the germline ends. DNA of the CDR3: TGTGCCAGTGGACAGTTTTACTATGGCTACACCTTC. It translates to CASGQFYYGYTF.

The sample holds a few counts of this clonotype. The CDR3 DNA follows: TGTGCCAGCTCACCACCGGACCCAACATCTAACTATGGCTACACCTTC. It yields the protein CASSPPDPTSNYGYTF. The chain carries TRBV18 and TRBJ1-2; D is uncertain. This CDR3 spans 16 amino acids. Germline V gene sequence: CDR1 KGHSH, CDR2 LQKENI. V was trimmed by 0 bases and J by 0 bases, leaving 11 bases between them.

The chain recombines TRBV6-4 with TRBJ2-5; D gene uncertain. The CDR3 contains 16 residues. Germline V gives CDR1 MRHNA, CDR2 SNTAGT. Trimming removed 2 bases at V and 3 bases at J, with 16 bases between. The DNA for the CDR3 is TGTGCCAGCAGTGACAGGTCCGCGGCGGAAGAAGAGACCCAGTACTTC. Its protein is CASSDRSAAEEETQYF.

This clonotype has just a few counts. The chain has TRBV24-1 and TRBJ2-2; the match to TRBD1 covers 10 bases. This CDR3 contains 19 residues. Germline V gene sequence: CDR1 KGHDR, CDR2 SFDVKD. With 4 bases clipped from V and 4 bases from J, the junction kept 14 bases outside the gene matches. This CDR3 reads CATSDPVSGGQGSTGELFF. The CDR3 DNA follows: TGTGCCACCAGTGACCCCGTTTCCGGGGGACAGGGGTCCACCGGGGAGCTGTTTTTT.

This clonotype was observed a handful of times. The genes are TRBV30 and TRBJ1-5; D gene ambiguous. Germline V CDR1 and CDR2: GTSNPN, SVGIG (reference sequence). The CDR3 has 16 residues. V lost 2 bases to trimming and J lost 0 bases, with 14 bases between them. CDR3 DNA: TGTGCCTGGAGTCCCCAGAAGGGTTATAGCAATCAGCCCCAGCATTTT. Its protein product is CAWSPQKGYSNQPQHF.

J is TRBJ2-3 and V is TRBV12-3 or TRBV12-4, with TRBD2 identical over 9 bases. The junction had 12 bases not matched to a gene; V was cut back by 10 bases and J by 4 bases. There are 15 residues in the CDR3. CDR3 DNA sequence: TGTGCCACTACTCCGGGCGGGGGGGCCTCAGATACGCAGTATTTT. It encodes CATTPGGGASDTQYF.

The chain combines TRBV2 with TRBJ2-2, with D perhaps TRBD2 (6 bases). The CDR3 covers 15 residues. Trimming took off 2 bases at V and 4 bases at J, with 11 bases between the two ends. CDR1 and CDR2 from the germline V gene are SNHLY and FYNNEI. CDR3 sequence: CASSEWRASTGELFF. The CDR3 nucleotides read TGTGCCAGCAGTGAATGGAGGGCGTCCACCGGGGAGCTGTTTTTT.

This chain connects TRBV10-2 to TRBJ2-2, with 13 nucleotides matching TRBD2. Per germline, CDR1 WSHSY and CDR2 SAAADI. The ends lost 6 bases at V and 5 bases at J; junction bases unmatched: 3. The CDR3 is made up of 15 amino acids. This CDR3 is CASRLAGGNTGELFF. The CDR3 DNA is TGCGCCAGCAGACTAGCGGGGGGGAATACCGGGGAGCTGTTTTTT.

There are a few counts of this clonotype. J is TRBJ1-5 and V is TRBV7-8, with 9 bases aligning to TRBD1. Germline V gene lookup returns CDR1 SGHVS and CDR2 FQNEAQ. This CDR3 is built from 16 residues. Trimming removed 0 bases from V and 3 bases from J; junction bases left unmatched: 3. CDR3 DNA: TGTGCCAGCAGCTTAGCTCGGACAGGGGTCAATCAGCCCCAGCATTTT. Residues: CASSLARTGVNQPQHF. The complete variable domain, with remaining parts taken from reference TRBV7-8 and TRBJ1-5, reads GAGVSQSPRYKVAKRGQDVALRCDPISGHVSLFWYQQALGQGPEFLTYFQNEAQLDKSGLPSDRFFAERPEGSVSTLKIQRTQQEDSAVYLCASSLARTGVNQPQHFGDGTRLSIL.

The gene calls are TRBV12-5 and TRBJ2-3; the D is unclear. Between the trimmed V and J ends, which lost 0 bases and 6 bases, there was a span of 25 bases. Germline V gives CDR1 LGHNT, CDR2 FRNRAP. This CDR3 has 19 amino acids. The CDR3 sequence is CASGLVNDGRPYLTDTQYF. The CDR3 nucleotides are TGTGCTAGTGGTTTGGTTAACGACGGTCGGCCATATCTGACGGATACGCAGTATTTT.